The 31 T cell receptor beta chains below were found in one sample sequenced in a study of blood T cell repertoires in COVID-19. Produced via immunoSEQ multiplex PCR; TCRdb's table is partial and in-frame only. The data contain some 140,000 clones, around 90% of them singletons. The specimen sequenced was peripheral blood. These receptors originate from a man between 50 and 59 years old with acute or convalescent COVID-19.

The chain combines TRBV6-5 with TRBJ2-3, with TRBD1 identical over 8 bases. CDR3 length: 14 amino acids. Germline CDR1 MNHEY, CDR2 SVGAGI. The V gene end was trimmed by 6 bases and the J gene end by 3 bases; junction bases not matched to a gene: 5. CDR3 DNA: TGTGCCAGCAGGAGGACAGGGTGGACAGATACGCAGTATTTT. Amino acid sequence: CASRRTGWTDTQYF.

This chain joins TRBV3-1 (or the pseudogene TRBV3-2) and TRBJ2-2; D uncertain. V was trimmed by 2 bases and J by 1 base, leaving 8 bases between them. Germline CDR1 LGHDT, CDR2 YNNKEL (reference sequence). This CDR3 is built from 15 residues. CDR3: CASSQNPGNTGELFF. The CDR3 DNA reads TGTGCCAGCAGCCAAAACCCCGGGAACACCGGGGAGCTGTTTTTT.

The rearrangement uses TRBV28 and TRBJ2-4; a possible D gene is TRBD1 (5 bases). Trimming pared 2 bases from V and 0 bases from J, leaving 8 bases between. Germline CDR1 is MDHEN and CDR2 is SYDVKM. The CDR3 is 15 residues long. The DNA of the CDR3 is TGTGCCAGCAGTTTAGGTAGGGGAGCCAAAAACATTCAGTACTTC. Amino acids: CASSLGRGAKNIQYF.

The J gene is TRBJ1-2, the V gene TRBV28, with D perhaps matching TRBD1 (6 bases). The germline V gene encodes CDR1 MDHEN and CDR2 SYDVKM. Trimming removed 5 bases from V and 6 bases from J, with 10 bases in between. CDR3 length: 12 amino acids. CDR3 region: CASSQNRDGYTF. The CDR3 nucleotides are TGTGCCAGCAGTCAAAACAGGGATGGCTACACCTTC.

The chain couples TRBV28 to TRBJ1-1; D is ambiguous. CDR3 length equals 12 residues. Germline CDR1 reads MDHEN; CDR2 reads SYDVKM. V was trimmed by 5 bases and J by 6 bases, leaving 10 bases between them. As DNA, the CDR3 is TGTGCCAGCAGTGAGGGAAGGGCTGAAGCTTTCTTT. Translation gives CASSEGRAEAFF. Drawing the rest from reference TRBV28 and TRBJ1-1, the complete variable domain is DVKVTQSSRYLVKRTGEKVFLECVQDMDHENMFWYRQDPGLGLRLIYFSYDVKMKEKGDIPEGYSVSREKKERFSLILESASTNQTSMYLCASSEGRAEAFFGQGTRLTVV.

Only one count was recorded for this clone. This chain links TRBV6-5 with TRBJ1-5, with D possibly TRBD1 on 5 matching bases. The V and J ends lost 7 bases and 7 bases respectively, with 8 bases between them. CDR1 and CDR2 from the germline V gene are MNHEY and SVGAGI. The CDR3 has 11 amino acids. DNA of the CDR3: TGTGCCAGCAAGCGGGACCAGCCCCAGCATTTT. Translated, it gives CASKRDQPQHF.

The chain is built from TRBV9 and TRBJ2-2; a possible D gene is TRBD2 (6 bases). V was pared by 0 bases and J by 4 bases, with 19 bases between. The germline CDR1 and CDR2 sequences are SGDLS and YYNGEE. The CDR3 is 18 amino acids. The CDR3 nucleotides are TGTGCCAGCAGCGTAGCGTTTTGGAGTGGCGGGGCCACCGGGGAGCTGTTTTTT. Translation gives CASSVAFWSGGATGELFF.

This chain links TRBV9 with TRBJ2-1, with TRBD2 matching 10 bases. The germline V gene has CDR1 SGDLS and CDR2 YYNGEE. Unmatched junction bases numbered 8, after V lost 3 bases and J lost 8 bases. The CDR3 is 15 residues long. The CDR3 DNA follows: TGTGCCAGCAGCGAGTCTAGCGGGAGATACTATGAGCAGTTCTTC. This encodes CASSESSGRYYEQFF.

The chain's CDR3 is CASSPTGAGNTEAFF. CDR3 in DNA: TGTGCCAGCAGTCCGACAGGGGCCGGGAACACTGAAGCTTTCTTT. The chain carries TRBV28 and TRBJ1-1; TRBD1 aligns across 8 bases. This CDR3 has 15 residues. Germline CDR1 is MDHEN and CDR2 is SYDVKM. Trimming removed 5 bases from V and 1 base from J; junction bases left unmatched: 6.

The chain joins TRBV7-2 to TRBJ2-5, with 7 bases identical to TRBD2. The CDR3 sequence is 13 residues long. Germline CDR1 and CDR2: SGHTA and FQGNSA. J lost 5 bases, V lost 5 bases, and 5 bases had no gene match. CDR3 sequence: CASSVILAETQYF. DNA of the CDR3: TGTGCCAGCAGCGTAATACTAGCGGAGACCCAGTACTTC.

The J gene is TRBJ2-2, the V gene TRBV6-5; a possible D gene is TRBD1 (6 bases). The germline gives CDR1 MNHEY, CDR2 SVGAGI. CDR3 size: 15 residues. Trimming took off 2 bases at V and 1 base at J, with 8 bases between the two ends. CDR3 residues: CASSYDRMNTGELFF. The CDR3 DNA reads TGTGCCAGCAGTTACGACAGGATGAACACCGGGGAGCTGTTTTTT.

The chain uses TRBV18 and TRBJ2-7; 11 bases are shared with TRBD2. Germline CDR1 reads KGHSH; CDR2 reads LQKENI. The CDR3 covers 16 residues. The junction had 4 bases not matched to a gene; V was cut back by 0 bases and J by 3 bases. CDR3 coding DNA: TGTGCCAGCTCACCACCGAAAGGACTAGCGGGCTACGAGCAGTACTTC. Its translation is CASSPPKGLAGYEQYF.

This clone was found a few times. The chain combines TRBV7-2 with TRBJ1-1, with D possibly TRBD1 on 5 matching bases. CDR1 and CDR2 from the germline V gene are SGHTA and FQGNSA. CDR3 length: 15 amino acids. Trimming took 1 base from V and 1 from J, leaving 10 bases between them. The CDR3 DNA is TGTGCCAGCAGCTTAGACAGGAGTGCGAACACTGAAGCTTTCTTT. This encodes CASSLDRSANTEAFF. The full variable domain, its missing parts supplied by reference TRBV7-2 and TRBJ1-1, is GAGVSQSPSNKVTEKGKDVELRCDPISGHTALYWYRQSLGQGLEFLIYFQGNSAPDKSGLPSDRFSAERTGGSVSTLTIQRTQQEDSAVYLCASSLDRSANTEAFFGQGTRLTVV.

V gene TRBV7-2 combines with J gene TRBJ2-7, with D perhaps TRBD2 (6 bases). The CDR3 is 15 amino acids. Germline CDR1 and CDR2: SGHTA and FQGNSA. V was trimmed by 1 base and J by 3 bases, leaving 13 bases between them. CDR3 protein: CASSLERTNGYEQYF. As DNA, the CDR3 is TGTGCCAGCAGCTTAGAACGGACTAACGGCTACGAGCAGTACTTC.

This chain uses TRBV20-1 with TRBJ1-2, with D unresolved. V was clipped by 2 bases and J by 5 bases, with 6 bases between them. CDR3 length: 11 residues. Germline CDR1 and CDR2: DFQATT and SNEGSKA (reference sequence). CDR3 amino acids: CSARSGYGYTF. CDR3 nucleotides: TGCAGTGCTAGATCCGGGTATGGCTACACCTTC.

The gene calls are TRBV19 and TRBJ1-5; no reliable D call. The germline V gene has CDR1 LNHDA and CDR2 SQIVND (reference sequence). The length of the CDR3 is 13 residues. Trimming removed 6 bases at V and 7 bases at J, with 13 bases between. The chain's CDR3 is CASSPSGNQPQHF. The CDR3 nucleotides are TGTGCCAGTAGCCCATCGGGTAACCAGCCCCAGCATTTT.

The gene calls are TRBV18 and TRBJ2-3; D possibly corresponds to TRBD1 (5 bases). Trimming left V 2 bases short and J 4 bases short, with 16 bases between. The CDR3 loop spans 16 amino acids. Looked up from germline, CDR1 is KGHSH and CDR2 is LQKENI. The CDR3 DNA reads as TGTGCCAGCTCACCAAAGGGCAGGGATGAGCCAGATACGCAGTATTTT. Encoded protein: CASSPKGRDEPDTQYF. Together with reference TRBV18 and TRBJ2-3, the CDR3 gives the full variable domain: NAGVMQNPRHLVRRRGQEARLRCSPMKGHSHVYWYRQLPEEGLKFMVYLQKENIIDESGMPKERFSAEFPKEGPSILRIQQVVRGDSAAYFCASSPKGRDEPDTQYFGPGTRLTVL.

The rearrangement joins TRBV27 to TRBJ1-5, with no clear D. With 3 bases removed from V and 0 bases from J, the gap between germline ends came to 9 bases. The germline gives CDR1 MNHEY, CDR2 SMNVEV (reference sequence). There are 15 residues in the CDR3. For the CDR3, the DNA is TGTGCCAGCAGTTTTGTAGCTTATAGCAATCAGCCCCAGCATTTT. Translating it yields CASSFVAYSNQPQHF.

The chain carries TRBV2 and TRBJ1-6, with 8 bases fitting TRBD1. This CDR3 has 15 amino acids. Germline V CDR1 and CDR2: SNHLY, FYNNEI. Unmatched junction bases numbered 9, after V lost 4 bases and J lost 10 bases. CDR3 in DNA: TGTGCCAGCAGTGCCCGGACAGGGCCAGGGTCACCCCTCCACTTT. It specifies CASSARTGPGSPLHF.

The chain employs TRBV6-6 and TRBJ2-3; 7 positions match TRBD2. Trimming cost V 6 bases and J 0 bases; bases outside gene matches: 9. The CDR3 is 16 residues long. Per the germline V gene, CDR1 is MNHNY and CDR2 is SVGAGI (reference sequence). CDR3 protein: CASRAPGLLSTDTQYF. In DNA, the CDR3 is TGTGCCAGCAGAGCTCCGGGACTACTAAGCACAGATACGCAGTATTTT.

This sequence joins TRBV6-2 or TRBV6-3 and TRBJ2-7, with no clear D. CDR1 is MNHEY and CDR2 is SVGEGT in the germline V gene. V was pared by 6 bases and J by 3 bases, with 12 bases between. CDR3 size: 13 residues. The CDR3 region is CASSPSVLYEQYV. The CDR3, as DNA: TGTGCCAGCAGCCCTTCTGTCCTCTACGAGCAGTACGTC.

This clone was counted a single time. This chain connects TRBV4-3 to TRBJ2-5; 14 bases map to TRBD2. CDR3 size: 18 residues. The J segment lost 1 base and the V segment lost 1 base, leaving 5 bases of the junction unmatched. The germline gives CDR1 LGHNA, CDR2 YSLEER. The CDR3 DNA reads TGCGCCAGCAGCCAAGGACTAGCGGGGGGGCCGACCCAAGAGACCCAGTACTTC. This translates into CASSQGLAGGPTQETQYF.

The rearrangement joins TRBV5-4 to TRBJ1-2; TRBD1 might be the D (5 bases). This CDR3 region has 13 residues. V was trimmed by 4 bases and J by 4 bases, leaving 11 bases between them. Germline CDR1 and CDR2: SGHNT and YYREEE (reference sequence). The CDR3 bases are TGTGCCAGCAGCGAGCAGGGCGGCTATGGCTACACCTTC. It is translated as CASSEQGGYGYTF.

The rearrangement joins TRBV14 to TRBJ2-2, with TRBD1 matching 9 bases. Germline trimming cut 1 base from V and 0 bases from J; bases unmatched to any gene: 6. In germline, CDR1 is SGHDN, CDR2 FVKESK. The CDR3 contains 18 residues. The CDR3 protein is CASSQGTGVLANTGELFF. DNA for the CDR3: TGTGCCAGCAGCCAAGGGACAGGGGTACTGGCGAACACCGGGGAGCTGTTTTTT.

The chain couples TRBV29-1 to TRBJ1-5, with no clear D. The germline V gene has CDR1 SQVTM and CDR2 ANQGSEA. The CDR3 sequence is 15 residues long. Trimming stripped 7 bases from V and 7 bases from J, with 23 bases between. The CDR3 loop reads CSAIEGSTATQPQHF. The CDR3 DNA reads as TGCAGCGCCATTGAAGGTAGTACAGCTACACAGCCCCAGCATTTT.

The J gene is TRBJ2-7, the V gene TRBV7-2, with D possibly TRBD2 on 6 matching bases. Germline assignment: CDR1 SGHTA and CDR2 FQGNSA. The CDR3 contains 15 residues. V gave up 2 bases and J gave up 2 bases, with 13 bases separating them. This CDR3 is CASSLTQGGTYEQYF. Here the CDR3 DNA reads TGTGCCAGCAGCTTAACTCAGGGAGGCACCTACGAGCAGTACTTC. The full variable domain, in which reference TRBV7-2 and TRBJ2-7 provide the parts outside the CDR3, is GAGVSQSPSNKVTEKGKDVELRCDPISGHTALYWYRQSLGQGLEFLIYFQGNSAPDKSGLPSDRFSAERTGGSVSTLTIQRTQQEDSAVYLCASSLTQGGTYEQYFGPGTRLTVT.

The CDR3 protein is CAIPSPGQETEKLFF. For the CDR3, the DNA is TGTGCCATTCCATCCCCCGGACAGGAGACCGAAAAACTGTTTTTT. V gene TRBV9 combines with J gene TRBJ1-4, with TRBD1 matching 7 bases. The germline CDR1 and CDR2 sequences are SGDLS and YYNGEE. The length of the CDR3 is 15 residues. V lost 9 bases and J lost 8; bases outside the gene matches: 16.

V and J are TRBV7-9 and TRBJ2-2; 9 nucleotides match TRBD1. J lost 5 bases, V lost 5 bases, and 6 bases had no gene match. Germline CDR1 SEHNR, CDR2 FQNEAQ (reference sequence). The CDR3 loop spans 15 amino acids. The CDR3 region is CASSLGTGLTGELFF. Here the CDR3 DNA reads TGTGCCAGCAGCCTCGGGACAGGGCTAACCGGGGAGCTGTTTTTT.

The gene calls are TRBV5-5 and TRBJ1-2, with D possibly being TRBD1 (5 bases). The CDR3 covers 14 residues. From germline, CDR1 is SGHKS and CDR2 YYEKEE (reference sequence). V lost 0 bases and J lost 4, with 10 bases in between. This chain's CDR3 is CASSLGAGPYGYTF. The CDR3 nucleotides read TGTGCCAGCAGCTTGGGGGCAGGGCCCTATGGCTACACCTTC.

This clone was observed a single time. This chain connects TRBV28 to TRBJ2-2; 8 nucleotides match TRBD1. The CDR3 length is 15 residues. Unmatched junction bases numbered 3, after V lost 6 bases and J lost 0 bases. Germline lookup yields CDR1 MDHEN and CDR2 SYDVKM. Here the CDR3 DNA reads TGTGCCAGCAGCCCAGGGGGCGCGAACACCGGGGAGCTGTTTTTT. Protein sequence: CASSPGGANTGELFF.

This CDR3 is CASSEVAGGLGLFF. The DNA of the CDR3 is TGTGCCAGCAGTGAAGTAGCGGGAGGCCTGGGGCTGTTTTTT. The gene calls are TRBV6-1 and TRBJ2-2; 10 nucleotides line up with TRBD2. Germline trimming cut 1 base from V and 13 bases from J; bases unmatched to any gene: 6. This CDR3 spans 14 amino acids. From germline, CDR1 is MNHNS and CDR2 SASEGT.